These 4 T cell receptor beta chains were all obtained from the same sample, sequenced in a study of blood T cell repertoires in COVID-19. The protocol was immunoSEQ multiplex PCR, while the TCRdb copy is restricted to in-frame clones and leaves out a portion. Of 85,000 to 130,000 clones listed, over 60% were seen once; the top ten hold more than 5.5%. What was sequenced was peripheral blood. Receptors originate from a man at least 80 years old with COVID-19, enrolled during active disease.

The gene calls are TRBV28 and TRBJ1-4; 10 nucleotides match TRBD1. J gave up 6 bases and V 0 bases, and 4 bases lay outside the gene matches. The CDR3 has 16 amino acids. The germline V gene has CDR1 MDHEN and CDR2 SYDVKM. The CDR3 loop reads CASSLWTGGADEKLFF. DNA for the CDR3: TGTGCCAGCAGTTTATGGACAGGGGGCGCTGATGAAAAACTGTTTTTT.

The chain carries TRBV28 and TRBJ2-5; D uncertain. Deletions cut 2 bases from V and 0 bases from J, with 16 bases between. The CDR3 loop spans 17 amino acids. Germline lookup yields CDR1 MDHEN and CDR2 SYDVKM. The CDR3 DNA follows: TGTGCCAGCAGTTTACCCCCCACGGTGATAAACCAAGAGACCCAGTACTTC. It yields the protein CASSLPPTVINQETQYF.

The J gene is TRBJ2-1, the V gene TRBV5-1; tentative D call: TRBD1 (6 bases). Germline V gives CDR1 SGHRS, CDR2 YFSETQ. Trimming removed 0 bases from V and 5 bases from J, with 12 bases in between. The CDR3 extends over 15 amino acids. Here the CDR3 DNA reads TGCGCCAGCAGCTTGGCCAGCCCAGGGGACAATGAGCAGTTCTTC. As protein: CASSLASPGDNEQFF. The full variable domain, in which reference TRBV5-1 and TRBJ2-1 provide the parts outside the CDR3, is KAGVTQTPRYLIKTRGQQVTLSCSPISGHRSVSWYQQTPGQGLQFLFEYFSETQRNKGNFPGRFSGRQFSNSRSEMNVSTLELGDSALYLCASSLASPGDNEQFFGPGTRLTVL.

Within the sample, this clone is medium-sized. This sequence joins TRBV15 and TRBJ2-2, with 9 positions matching TRBD1. Per the germline V gene, CDR1 is LNHNV and CDR2 is YYDKDF (reference sequence). Trimming took 6 bases from V and 6 from J; bases not matched to a gene: 8. The CDR3 is made up of 15 amino acids. CDR3 loop: CATRSQGALPGELFF. CDR3 sequence (DNA): TGTGCCACCAGGTCACAGGGGGCGCTTCCCGGGGAGCTGTTTTTT.